The next 23 T cell receptor beta chains were all read from a single sample in a study of T-cell memory formation after mild COVID-19. A single record per CDR3 protein comes from TCRdb applying MiXCR to the 5' RACE reads. The sample includes about 270,000 distinct CDR3 sequences, 15% to 20% seen only once; the top ten take less than 30%. The sample was PBMCs or a T cell subset sorted from them (not recorded which). These receptors were taken from a young man who had mild COVID-19 (a few samples of this study predate the infection). Cell type and time point are not known.

This clonotype has only a few counts. The chain joins TRBV9 to TRBJ2-7; no definite D call. The CDR3 is made up of 13 amino acids. Germline loops: CDR1 SGDLS, CDR2 YYNGEE. Trimming took off 0 bases at V and 0 bases at J, with 4 bases between the two ends. In DNA form, the CDR3 reads TGTGCCAGCAGCGTAGCCAGCTCCTACGAGCAGTACTTC. As protein: CASSVASSYEQYF.

There are a few counts of this clonotype. The chain has TRBV2 and TRBJ2-2, with a weak D call TRBD2 (5 bases). V lost 8 bases and J 5 bases, leaving 21 bases between the germline ends. The CDR3 sequence is 16 residues long. Per the germline V gene, CDR1 is SNHLY and CDR2 is FYNNEI. CDR3 sequence (DNA): TGTGCCAGCGAACTAGAGATATCCGGCGGAACCGGGGAGCTGTTTTTT. Residues: CASELEISGGTGELFF.

This clonotype turned up a few times. The chain couples TRBV6-5 to TRBJ1-4; tentative D call: TRBD1 (5 bases). The CDR3 loop spans 17 amino acids. V shed 5 bases and J shed 7 bases, with 23 bases lying between them. Germline V lookup: CDR1 MNHEY, CDR2 SVGAGI. Here the CDR3 reads CASSQSAGRARPEKLFF. The CDR3 bases are TGTGCCAGCAGTCAGTCAGCAGGGCGGGCGCGGCCTGAAAAACTGTTTTTT.

This clonotype was seen repeatedly, ten times or more. The CDR3 reads CASSPGVNGELFF. The CDR3 DNA is TGCGCCAGCAGCCCAGGGGTCAACGGGGAGCTGTTTTTT. V usage is TRBV5-1 and J usage is TRBJ2-2; D is possibly TRBD1 (6 bases). CDR3 size: 13 residues. In germline, CDR1 is SGHRS, CDR2 YFSETQ. Trimming pared 4 bases from V and 7 bases from J, leaving 11 bases between.

In this sample, this clonotype turned up a few times. V and J are TRBV24-1 and TRBJ1-2, with no clear D. The CDR3 length is 11 residues. CDR1 and CDR2 (germline): KGHDR, SFDVKD. The V end was cut by 1 base, the J end by 5 bases, with 1 base between. CDR3 amino acids: CATSDLYGYTF. CDR3 sequence (DNA): TGTGCCACCAGTGATTTATATGGCTACACCTTC.

In its sample, this clonotype was seen a few times. The chain links TRBV9 to TRBJ1-2; D may be TRBD1 (5 bases). Trimming removed 1 base at V and 5 bases at J, with 12 bases between. The CDR3 runs to 14 residues. Germline V CDR1 and CDR2: SGDLS, YYNGEE. The CDR3 sequence is CASSVSGGAYGYTF. The CDR3 coding sequence is TGTGCCAGCAGCGTATCTGGGGGAGCGTATGGCTACACCTTC.

This clonotype has a handful of counts. The chain couples TRBV20-1 to TRBJ2-5; 8 positions match TRBD1. V shed 3 bases and J 2 bases; nucleotides not matched to a gene: 5. Germline V gene lookup returns CDR1 DFQATT and CDR2 SNEGSKA (reference sequence). The CDR3 has 14 residues. CDR3 residues: CSASPGGGQETQYF. CDR3 nucleotides: TGCAGTGCTAGCCCAGGGGGCGGGCAAGAGACCCAGTACTTC.

This clonotype appeared many times. The V and J genes are TRBV7-9 and TRBJ2-3; a weak D match, TRBD1 (5 bases). Germline loops: CDR1 SEHNR, CDR2 FQNEAQ (reference sequence). The CDR3 length is 16 residues. Trimming shortened V by 1 base and J by 6 bases, and 17 bases separated the two germline ends. The CDR3: CASSLVGPKGIDTQYF. CDR3 nucleotide sequence: TGTGCCAGCAGCTTAGTTGGACCCAAGGGGATCGATACGCAGTATTTT.

The table lists this clonotype with a few counts. The J gene is TRBJ2-1, the V gene TRBV4-3, with D tentatively TRBD2 (6 bases). The CDR3 extends over 14 amino acids. V lost 4 bases, J lost 7 bases, and 14 bases lay in between. Germline V gene lookup returns CDR1 LGHNA and CDR2 YSLEER. The CDR3 here is CASSLDATSNEQFF. The CDR3 DNA reads TGCGCCAGCAGCCTCGACGCGACTAGTAATGAGCAGTTCTTC.

The CDR3 sequence: CSARDAAGGYTDTQYF. The CDR3, as DNA: TGCAGTGCTAGAGATGCGGCGGGGGGTTACACAGATACGCAGTATTTT. The rearrangement uses TRBV20-1 and TRBJ2-3; 8 bases fit TRBD2. The V gene's germline CDR1 is DFQATT and CDR2 SNEGSKA (reference sequence). The length of the CDR3 is 16 residues. J gave up 2 bases and V 0 bases, and 7 bases lay outside the gene matches.

This clonotype was observed a few times. This chain connects TRBV7-9 to TRBJ1-3, with D tentatively TRBD1 (6 bases). This CDR3 region has 14 residues. The V and J ends lost 3 bases and 4 bases respectively, with 10 bases between them. In germline, CDR1 is SEHNR, CDR2 FQNEAQ (reference sequence). CDR3 DNA sequence: TGTGCCAGCAGCTTGCCCGGGGGCGGAAACACCATATATTTT. Residues: CASSLPGGGNTIYF.

The DNA for the CDR3 is TGCGCCAGCAGCGATGCAGGGAAAGACACTGAAGCTTTCTTT. It is translated as CASSDAGKDTEAFF. V gene TRBV5-1 combines with J gene TRBJ1-1; TRBD1 is a possible D gene (5 bases). V gave up 4 bases and J gave up 3 bases, with 13 bases separating them. This CDR3 is built from 14 residues. CDR1 is SGHRS, CDR2 YFSETQ, per germline.

V usage is TRBV5-1 and J usage is TRBJ2-3; possibly TRBD2 for D (7 bases). CDR3 length equals 17 residues. Deletions cut 5 bases from V and 5 bases from J, with 24 bases between. Germline V gene lookup returns CDR1 SGHRS and CDR2 YFSETQ. CDR3 nucleotides: TGCGCCAGCAGACTGGCGCCGGGGGGCGGGGAAGTAGATACGCAGTATTTT. Translation: CASRLAPGGGEVDTQYF.

This clonotype was picked up many times. V gene TRBV29-1 combines with J gene TRBJ2-1, with TRBD2 as a possible D gene (5 bases). Germline-derived CDR1 and CDR2 are SQVTM and ANQGSEA. There are 14 residues in the CDR3. Trimming cost V 0 bases and J 7 bases, with 13 bases left between them. CDR3 sequence (DNA): TGCAGCGTTGAAGAAGGATTCGGAGGAAATGAGCAGTTCTTC. It codes for CSVEEGFGGNEQFF.

This clonotype occurred a few times. The chain recombines TRBV6-5 with TRBJ2-7, with 8 bases matching TRBD1. With 2 bases clipped from V and 3 bases from J, the junction kept 15 bases outside the gene matches. CDR3 size: 18 residues. CDR1 is MNHEY and CDR2 is SVGAGI in the germline V gene. The chain's CDR3 is CASSYQPPGQELDYEQYF. The DNA of the CDR3 is TGTGCCAGCAGTTACCAGCCCCCGGGACAGGAATTAGACTACGAGCAGTACTTC.

As to this clonotype: At one end, the junction sequence differs from germline, possibly due to a read error. The rearrangement uses TRBV5-1 and TRBJ2-3; no clear D gene. The CDR3 spans 12 residues. Germline V CDR1 and CDR2: SGHRS, YFSETQ. CDR3 DNA sequence: TGCGCCAGCAGCTTCGACTTAGATTCGCAGTATTTT. Amino acid sequence: CASSFDLDSQYF.

This chain joins TRBV6-2 or TRBV6-3 and TRBJ2-5; TRBD1 or TRBD2 may be the D gene (5 bases each). CDR3 size: 13 residues. V dropped 11 bases and J dropped 2 bases, with 15 bases sitting between them. CDR1 MNHEY and CDR2 SVGEGT come from the germline V gene. This CDR3 reads CAVSRDHQETQYF. The DNA for the CDR3 is TGTGCCGTCTCCCGGGACCATCAAGAGACCCAGTACTTC.

This chain uses TRBV12-3 or TRBV12-4 with TRBJ1-2; TRBD1 matches 10 bases. The CDR3 contains 16 residues. Trimming removed 5 bases from V and 3 bases from J; junction bases left unmatched: 9. CDR3 sequence reads: CASSPGTGVGDYGYTF. CDR3 sequence (DNA): TGTGCCAGCAGTCCAGGGACAGGGGTGGGTGACTATGGCTACACCTTC.

The rearrangement uses TRBV7-2 and TRBJ1-2, with TRBD1 as a possible D gene (5 bases). The CDR3 loop spans 13 amino acids. Looked up from germline, CDR1 is SGHTA and CDR2 is FQGNSA. V lost 5 bases and J lost 4, with 11 bases in between. In DNA, the CDR3 is TGTACCAGCAGCACCGGGACGGGCTATGGCTACACCTTC. Protein sequence: CTSSTGTGYGYTF.

The rearrangement joins TRBV29-1 to TRBJ2-1; 7 nucleotides match TRBD1. Per germline, CDR1 SQVTM and CDR2 ANQGSEA. The V and J ends lost 6 bases and 8 bases, in that order; junction bases with no gene match: 13. The CDR3 has 14 amino acids. The CDR3 protein is CSVRRQGVVDEQFF. The CDR3 DNA follows: TGCAGCGTCCGTCGACAGGGAGTTGTCGATGAGCAGTTCTTC.

The chain links TRBV3-1 to TRBJ2-1; 10 bases agree with TRBD2. CDR3 length: 14 amino acids. The germline CDR1 and CDR2 sequences are LGHDT and YNNKEL (reference sequence). Trimming took 3 bases from V and 12 from J; bases not matched to a gene: 8. The CDR3 region is CASSQPLAGAGQFF. DNA for the CDR3: TGTGCCAGCAGCCAGCCCCTAGCGGGGGCCGGGCAGTTCTTC.

This clonotype appeared a few times. The V and J genes are TRBV4-1 and TRBJ1-1, with D possibly matching TRBD1 (5 bases). Trimming removed 4 bases at V and 2 bases at J, with 14 bases between. There are 15 residues in the CDR3. The V gene's germline CDR1 is MGHRA and CDR2 YSYEKL. This CDR3 is CASSPGPGVNTEAFF. The CDR3 nucleotides read TGCGCCAGCAGCCCAGGCCCGGGGGTCAACACTGAAGCTTTCTTT.

The chain links TRBV6-5 to TRBJ1-1; D call uncertain. The CDR3 sequence is 14 residues long. Trimming stripped 9 bases from V and 1 base from J, with 15 bases between. Germline CDR1 reads MNHEY; CDR2 reads SVGAGI. The CDR3 coding sequence is TGTGCCAGTAGACAAGCTCAATGGAACACTGAAGCTTTCTTT. This sequence encodes CASRQAQWNTEAFF.